This T cell receptor beta chain was recorded in a study of blood T cells in healthy people across ages (dated by TCRdb to about 2015). For context, the study as a whole: Template switching captured roughly one uniquely barcoded TCR beta cDNA molecule per two T cells in model experiments. Using deep sequencing normalized with unique cDNA molecular identifiers, the study measured how TCR beta repertoire diversity changes with age. The donors were divided into four age groups: young (average approximately 16 years), middle-aged (approximately 39), aged (approximately 62) and long-lived (roughly 82). Donors of different ages were randomly distributed across sequencing lanes to avoid experimental bias. The study analyzed two additional independent replicas of 1 million unique cDNA reads from the same blood draw for two donors, one aged 18 to 29 and one aged 80 or older. Overall study results and their limits: Bulk unsorted PBMC profiling prevented conclusive comparison of naive and antigen-experienced compartments. Because the CMV infection status of the donors was unknown, age-related changes in expanded clonotypes may potentially have been confounded. As age increased, observed TCR beta diversity per million T cells dropped in a roughly linear way, and a significant reduction was already evident by age around 41. The long-lived group showed more naive CD4+ T cells, fewer expanded clones and increased TCR diversity than the aged group, suggesting age selection. Estimates of total diversity based on one million sequenced T cells were regarded as lower bounds and as underestimates. There was a strong correlation between observed TCR beta diversity and the percentage of naive T cells measured by flow cytometry.

Remarks on this clonotype: Its antigen specificity is not known. No quality values exist for individual bases; no much larger clone is one base distant.

The protocol used for the library was 5' RACE. Sequencing relied on an Illumina HiSeq 2500. A second PCR of roughly 7 to 12 cycles was run with a J-beta primer mix and a sample-barcoded 5' primer. A template-switch 5' adaptor carrying 12 random nucleotides introduced a unique molecular identifier onto each TCR beta cDNA molecule. At least 2.5 million CDR3-containing paired-end reads were obtained from each sample. First-strand cDNA synthesis was performed from all RNA using the Mint cDNA synthesis kit, with priming by a TRBC-specific oligonucleotide. Following uracil-DNA glycosylase treatment, a first 18-cycle PCR with universal primers M1SS and BC2_uni_R was performed on all cDNA. Turning to the authors' computational methods: Normalization of each sample was performed by random selection of 1 million high-quality reads, each carrying a distinct molecular identifier. Instead of being binned into consensus sequences, reads that shared molecular identifiers were thrown out. MiTCR, set to a Q25 quality threshold and the strictest error-elimination algorithm, was used for CDR3 identification, clonotype clustering and error correction. A nonparametric unseen species model with Euler transformation was used to estimate lower-bound total TCR beta diversity. TCRdb reran the public reads through fastp at Q25 and MiXCR, keeping productive beta chains. Merged by CDR3 protein, the rows form single entries marked with the most common genes and DNA. These V and J calls are TCRdb output, not the study's own analysis. The sample table shows 730,000 or so distinct CDR3 sequences, and 40% to 45% are seen once. Around 30% of the sample goes to the ten largest clones.

The germline V gene encodes CDR1 MNHEY and CDR2 SVGEGT. Relative to germline, V is missing 8 bases and J is missing 2 bases, with 0 bases of the junction outside any gene match. The CDR3 numbers 11 residues from cysteine through phenylalanine. Solely the CDR3 DNA is kept, with 33 bases framed from the first base. The 35 to 40 donors, aged roughly 6 to 95 years, were systemically healthy Caucasian individuals from Russia. Approximately 9.3 milliliters of peripheral blood were drawn from each donor into EDTA-treated Vacutainer tubes. Ficoll-Paque density-gradient centrifugation was used to isolate PBMCs, with at least 6 million obtained per sample. Total RNA, at least 6 micrograms per sample, was extracted from PBMCs with Trizol reagent. Naive CD45RAhigh/CD27high T cell percentages were measured by flow cytometry on a PBMC aliquot from every donor.

Sequencing was performed on blood. This sequence originates from an elderly man in good health. The rearranged chain carries TRBV6-2 or TRBV6-3 and TRBJ2-7; TRBD1 agrees with 7 junctional bases. The sequenced DNA: TGTGCCAGCGGACAGGCCTACGAGCAGTACTTC. This translates into CASGQAYEQYF.